The rows below give T cell receptor beta chains drawn from one sample of a study of shared clonotypes between healthy human individuals. Assay: immunoSEQ multiplex PCR; the TCRdb copy retains only in-frame clones and omits some. Altogether over a million clones are present, around 78% being singletons, with the ten largest covering roughly 0.61%. Sequenced sample: memory CD4+ T cells from PBMCs. All receptors derive from a man younger than 35 in good health. Some clones in this sample may be carry-over from other donors' samples. Each CDR3 is given with its conserved first and last residue. D genes are given only for firm matches. Clone size is stated in some rows and not others, as once, few, many or a class when expanded.

length	D	V	size	J	DNA	CDR3
15	TRBD2	TRBV11-2	.	TRBJ2-5	TGTGCCAGCAGCTTAGCTTTGCGGGAGGCGGAGACCCAGTACTTC	CASSLALREAETQYF
12	.	TRBV29-1	few	TRBJ2-3	TGCAGCTTCCCTTCCTCCCGGGACTCTCAACATTTT	CSFPSSRDSQHF
14	.	TRBV2	.	TRBJ1-4	TGTGCCAGCAAAAGACAGGTCGAGGGCGAAAAACTGTTTTTT	CASKRQVEGEKLFF
12	.	TRBV6-1	once	TRBJ2-1	TGTGCCAGCAGATCCTGGGGGTATGAGCAGTTCTTC	CASRSWGYEQFF
17	TRBD1	TRBV2	.	TRBJ2-3	TGTGCCAGCAGTGGTCCCACTGACAGGGCTCACACAGATACGCAGTATTTT	CASSGPTDRAHTDTQYF
12	.	TRBV4-2	.	TRBJ2-3	TGTGCCAGCAGCCAAGGGGGGATTACGCAGTATTTT	CASSQGGITQYF
13	.	TRBV7-2	many	TRBJ1-2	TGTGCCAGCAGCTTAGGGGGAAACTATGGCTACACCTTC	CASSLGGNYGYTF
13	.	TRBV11-2	.	TRBJ1-5	TGTGCCAGCAGCTTCTTCGGAAATCAGCCCCAGCATTTT	CASSFFGNQPQHF
15	TRBD1	TRBV28	.	TRBJ1-5	TGTGCCAGCAGGGGACAGGGGGCCGGGAATCAGCCCCAGCATTTT	CASRGQGAGNQPQHF
19	.	TRBV7-4	.	TRBJ2-2	TGTGCCAGCAGCCCGGACTGGGACGGACTAATCCCAAACACCGGGGAGCTGTTTTTT	CASSPDWDGLIPNTGELFF
16	TRBD1	TRBV5-1	.	TRBJ2-2	TGCGCCAGCAGCCCGACCGGACAGGGCAACACCGGGGAGCTGTTTTTT	CASSPTGQGNTGELFF
15	TRBD2	TRBV9	few	TRBJ2-5	TGTGCCAGCAGCGACGACCGACTAGCGTTGAAGACCCAGTACTTC	CASSDDRLALKTQYF
13	TRBD2	TRBV7-9	.	TRBJ2-1	TGTGCCAGCAGCTGGGGACTAAACAATGAGCAGTTCTTC	CASSWGLNNEQFF
14	.	TRBV11-2	many	TRBJ2-1	TGTGCCAGCAGCTCAGGGACTGTTTACAATGAGCAGTTCTTC	CASSSGTVYNEQFF
16	TRBD1	TRBV7-9	.	TRBJ2-2	TGTGCCAGCAGCTCCGGCGGACAGGGGAACACCGGGGAGCTGTTTTTT	CASSSGGQGNTGELFF
15	TRBD1	TRBV30	.	TRBJ1-4	TGTGCCTGGCGGGTGACAGGGGGCCCGAGTGAAAAACTGTTTTTT	CAWRVTGGPSEKLFF
14	.	TRBV5-4	.	TRBJ2-7	TGTGCCAGCAGCTTAGAAGCGGCCCCATACGAGCAGTACTTC	CASSLEAAPYEQYF
13	.	TRBV11-2	.	TRBJ2-3	TGTGCCAGCAGCTTAGATCCCGGAGATACGCAGTATTTT	CASSLDPGDTQYF
14	.	TRBV18	.	TRBJ1-1	TGTGCCAGCTCACCCGACATTACGAGCACTGAAGCTTTCTTT	CASSPDITSTEAFF
14	TRBD1	TRBV19	.	TRBJ2-2	TGTGCCAGTAGGGACAGGGGGAGGGCCGGGGAGCTGTTTTTT	CASRDRGRAGELFF
13	.	TRBV7-3	few	TRBJ1-1	TGTGCCAGCAGCCAGACGGCGAACACTGAAGCTTTCTTT	CASSQTANTEAFF
16	.	TRBV5-1	once	TRBJ2-3	TGCGCCAGCAGCTACGGAGACAGCATTAGCACAGATACGCAGTATTTT	CASSYGDSISTDTQYF
13	.	TRBV19	once	TRBJ2-1	TGTGCCACTTCACCGGGTCTAGCGTATGAGCAGTTCTTC	CATSPGLAYEQFF
15	.	TRBV6-5	.	TRBJ2-1	TGTGCCAGCAGTTACTCCCCTGGGCCCTACAATGAGCAGTTCTTC	CASSYSPGPYNEQFF
14	TRBD1	TRBV28	.	TRBJ1-1	TGTGCCAGCAGTCTCGGACAGGATGGCACTGAAGCTTTCTTT	CASSLGQDGTEAFF
15	TRBD2	TRBV4-1	many	TRBJ2-5	TGCGCCAGCAGCCAAGATGCACTAGCGGGGGAGACCCAGTACTTC	CASSQDALAGETQYF
13	.	TRBV27	.	TRBJ2-3	TGTGCCAGCAGTTCTACGGCGGTTCCGTGGCAGTATTTT	CASSSTAVPWQYF
15	TRBD2	TRBV28	.	TRBJ2-3	TGTGCCTGCAAGCGGGAGCCAGGCGGCACAGATACGCAGTATTTT	CACKREPGGTDTQYF
17	TRBD2	TRBV7-9	.	TRBJ2-3	TGTGCCAGCAGCTTAGGGGTAGCGGGAGGAGGCACAGATACGCAGTATTTT	CASSLGVAGGGTDTQYF
15	TRBD2	TRBV11-2	.	TRBJ2-2	TGTGCCAGCAGCTTCGGACTAGCGGACACCGGGGAGCTGTTTTTT	CASSFGLADTGELFF